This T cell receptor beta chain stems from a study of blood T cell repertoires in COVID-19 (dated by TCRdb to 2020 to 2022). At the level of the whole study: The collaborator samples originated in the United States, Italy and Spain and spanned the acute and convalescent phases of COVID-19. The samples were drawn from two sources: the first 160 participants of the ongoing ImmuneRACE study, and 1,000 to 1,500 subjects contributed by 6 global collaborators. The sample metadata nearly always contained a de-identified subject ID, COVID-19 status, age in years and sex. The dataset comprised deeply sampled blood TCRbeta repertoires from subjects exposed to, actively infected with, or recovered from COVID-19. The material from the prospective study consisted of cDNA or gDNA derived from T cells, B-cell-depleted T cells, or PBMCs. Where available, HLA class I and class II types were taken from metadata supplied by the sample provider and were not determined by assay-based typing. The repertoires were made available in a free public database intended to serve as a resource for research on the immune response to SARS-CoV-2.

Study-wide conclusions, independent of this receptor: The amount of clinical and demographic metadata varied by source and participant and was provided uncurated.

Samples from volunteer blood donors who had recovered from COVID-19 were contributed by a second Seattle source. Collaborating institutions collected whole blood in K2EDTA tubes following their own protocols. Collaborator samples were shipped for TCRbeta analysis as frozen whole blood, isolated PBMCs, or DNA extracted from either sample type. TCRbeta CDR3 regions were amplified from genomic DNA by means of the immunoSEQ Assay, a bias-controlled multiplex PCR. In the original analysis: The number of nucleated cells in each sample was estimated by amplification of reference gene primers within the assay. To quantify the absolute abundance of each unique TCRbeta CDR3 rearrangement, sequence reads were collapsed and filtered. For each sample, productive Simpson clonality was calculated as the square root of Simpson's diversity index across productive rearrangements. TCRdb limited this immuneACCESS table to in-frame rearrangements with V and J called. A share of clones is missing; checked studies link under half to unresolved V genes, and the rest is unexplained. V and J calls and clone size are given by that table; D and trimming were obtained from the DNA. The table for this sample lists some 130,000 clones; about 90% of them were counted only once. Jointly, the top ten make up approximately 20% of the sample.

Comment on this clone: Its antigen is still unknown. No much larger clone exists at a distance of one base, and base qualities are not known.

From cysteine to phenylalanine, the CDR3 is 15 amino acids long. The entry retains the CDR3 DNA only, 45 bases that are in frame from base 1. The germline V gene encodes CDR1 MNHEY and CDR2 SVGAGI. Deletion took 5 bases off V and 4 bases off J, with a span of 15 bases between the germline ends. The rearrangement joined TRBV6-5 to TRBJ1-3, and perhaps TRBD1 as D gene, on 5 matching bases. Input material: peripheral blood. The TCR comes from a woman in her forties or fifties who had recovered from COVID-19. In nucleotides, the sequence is TGTGCCAGCAGTCCATCATCGGACACGGGAAACACCATATATTTT. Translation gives CASSPSSDTGNTIYF.